This entry concerns a single TCR beta chain. Its antigen remains unknown. The CDR3 spans 14 residues. V lost 3 bases and J lost 6, with 12 bases in between. Germline CDR1 is MDHEN and CDR2 is SYDVKM. Profiling relied on immunoSEQ multiplex PCR, and the TCRdb table lists in-frame clones only, not all of them. The sample gives 100,000 or so clones, approximately 94% of which show up once; around 2% is in the top ten. The sample originates from a study of PD-1 blockade in classical Hodgkin lymphoma. About the research overall: Intravenous delivery of nivolumab at 3 mg/kg to patients occurred every 2 weeks. General study findings and limits: Baseline diversity resembling that of newly diagnosed patients was seen in complete responders. It was reported that newly diagnosed patients had less baseline TCR diversity than healthy donors.

Time point given: cycle 4 day 1 (C4D1), after 6 weeks of nivolumab. Every one of the patients relapsed after autologous stem cell transplantation (brentuximab vedotin exposure was variable). This TCR derives from a human donor with classical Hodgkin lymphoma. This rearrangement joins TRBV28 to TRBJ1-5; D is perhaps TRBD1 (6 bases). Material: peripheral blood mononuclear cells (PBMCs), obtained before the fourth cycle of nivolumab. The CDR3 DNA is TGTGCCAGCAGTTTTGTCAGGGGAGGTCAGCCCCAGCATTTT. It is translated as CASSFVRGGQPQHF.